One sample yielded the 14 T cell receptor beta chains listed below, sequenced in a study of blood T cell repertoires in COVID-19. The assay was immunoSEQ multiplex PCR, and TCRdb's table has in-frame clones only and misses some. The table includes around 290,000 clones, approximately 90% detected once. The sample taken for sequencing was peripheral blood. These receptor sequences come from a middle-aged man with acute or convalescent COVID-19.

The chain employs TRBV21-1 and TRBJ1-1; the table's D gene call, TRBD1, was not cross checked with the DNA. TRBV21-1 is given as a pseudogene. CDR3 length equals 14 residues. The DNA of the CDR3 is TGTGCCAGCAGCGCCAGACAGGAGAACACTGAAGCTTTCTTT. Amino acids: CASSARQENTEAFF.

This clone was counted only a few times. The V and J genes are TRBV7-2 and TRBJ2-7; a weak D match, TRBD2 (5 bases). V lost 5 bases and J lost 7, with 15 bases in between. Germline CDR1 SGHTA, CDR2 FQGNSA. This CDR3 is built from 13 residues. This CDR3 reads CASSLNGPGEQYF. In nucleotides, the CDR3 is TGTGCCAGCAGCCTCAATGGACCGGGGGAGCAGTACTTC.

V gene TRBV24-1 combines with J gene TRBJ2-7; 8 positions match TRBD1. The CDR3 runs 13 residues. The germline V gene has CDR1 KGHDR and CDR2 SFDVKD. V shed 7 bases and J 6 bases; nucleotides not matched to a gene: 7. The CDR3: CATSRTGSGEQYF. The CDR3 bases are TGTGCCACCAGCCGGACAGGGTCAGGCGAGCAGTACTTC.

This chain joins TRBV7-9 and TRBJ1-4; no clear D. V lost 1 base and J lost 9, with 6 bases in between. The germline gives CDR1 SEHNR, CDR2 FQNEAQ (reference sequence). The length of the CDR3 is 12 residues. The CDR3 region is CASSLGEQKLFF. In DNA form, the CDR3 reads TGTGCCAGCAGCTTAGGGGAGCAAAAACTGTTTTTT.

In this sample, this clone turned up once. The V call is TRBV25-1, the J call TRBJ2-7; no reliable D call. Germline V CDR1 and CDR2: MGHDK, SYGVNS. CDR3 length: 12 amino acids. Trimming cost V 4 bases and J 6 bases, with 10 bases left between them. CDR3 nucleotide sequence: TGTGCCAGCAGTGGCGGAATCGTCGAGCAGTACTTC. Its translation is CASSGGIVEQYF.

The genes are TRBV6-5 and TRBJ1-1; D is unclear. Between the trimmed V and J ends, which lost 8 bases and 6 bases, there was a span of 19 bases. Looked up from germline, CDR1 is MNHEY and CDR2 is SVGAGI. The CDR3 has 14 amino acids. The CDR3 nucleotides are TGTGCCAGCGCGGATGGGTCTCGAGCGCCTGAAGCTTTCTTT. Its protein is CASADGSRAPEAFF.

The chain combines TRBV27 with TRBJ2-2, with TRBD1 matching 9 bases. With V trimmed by 5 bases and J by 3 bases, 4 bases remained unmatched. The germline V gene has CDR1 MNHEY and CDR2 SMNVEV (reference sequence). The CDR3 contains 15 residues. The CDR3 loop reads CASSLGTGYTGELFF. The CDR3 DNA sequence: TGTGCCAGCAGTCTTGGGACAGGGTACACCGGGGAGCTGTTTTTT.

The chain joins TRBV5-1 to TRBJ2-1; D is possibly TRBD1 (6 bases). The CDR3 extends over 16 amino acids. V was pared by 0 bases and J by 4 bases, with 14 bases between. Looked up from germline, CDR1 is SGHRS and CDR2 is YFSETQ. The CDR3 DNA sequence: TGCGCCAGCAGCTTGGTAGGACAGATATCTTACAATGAGCAGTTCTTC. This translates into CASSLVGQISYNEQFF.

CDR3 region: CATSDPRQGLEEKLFF. Written as DNA, the CDR3 is TGTGCCACCAGTGACCCCCGACAGGGTTTGGAAGAAAAACTGTTTTTT. The chain uses TRBV24-1 and TRBJ1-4; 7 nucleotides align to TRBD1. The CDR3 contains 16 residues. CDR1 is KGHDR, CDR2 SFDVKD, per germline. J gave up 8 bases and V 4 bases, and 12 bases lay outside the gene matches.

This sequence joins TRBV7-9 and TRBJ1-1; D remains ambiguous. Germline values: CDR1 SEHNR, CDR2 FQNEAQ (reference sequence). This CDR3 spans 14 amino acids. V lost 3 bases and J 2 bases, leaving 10 bases between the germline ends. The CDR3 region has the DNA TGTGCCAGCAGCTTTGGAGTTGGAAACACTGAAGCTTTCTTT. Translating it yields CASSFGVGNTEAFF. The variable domain in full, completed from reference TRBV7-9 and TRBJ1-1, reads DTGVSQNPRHKITKRGQNVTFRCDPISEHNRLYWYRQTLGQGPEFLTYFQNEAQLEKSRLLSDRFSAERPKGSFSTLEIQRTEQGDSAMYLCASSFGVGNTEAFFGQGTRLTVV.

The chain has TRBV10-3 and TRBJ1-5; D gene uncertain. Germline lookup yields CDR1 ENHRY and CDR2 SYGVKD. There are 12 residues in the CDR3. Trimming took off 0 bases at V and 12 bases at J, with 9 bases between the two ends. The CDR3 DNA is TGTGCCATCAGTGAGTCGAGGGATCACCAGCATTTT. It is translated as CAISESRDHQHF.

This clone came up once. The chain links TRBV2 to TRBJ1-5; 9 nucleotides line up with TRBD1. This CDR3 has 13 residues. V lost 6 bases to trimming and J lost 7 bases; unmatched junction nucleotides: 4. Germline assignment: CDR1 SNHLY and CDR2 FYNNEI. The DNA for the CDR3 is TGTGCCAGCAGAAAGGACAGGGGACAGCCCCAGCATTTT. Protein sequence: CASRKDRGQPQHF.

The chain has TRBV13 and TRBJ2-2; 10 bases map to TRBD2. The CDR3 covers 18 residues. Germline CDR1 PRHDT, CDR2 FYEKMQ (reference sequence). After removal of 4 bases from V and 2 bases from J, the junction contained 10 bases not matched to a gene. CDR3 amino acids: CASSSAVTSGVNTGELFF. DNA for the CDR3: TGTGCCAGCAGCTCGGCCGTAACTAGCGGGGTTAACACCGGGGAGCTGTTTTTT.

V is TRBV4-1 and J is TRBJ1-1; the D is unclear. CDR1 and CDR2 from the germline V gene are MGHRA and YSYEKL. The CDR3 loop spans 15 amino acids. Trimming removed 1 base from V and 1 base from J, with 10 bases in between. CDR3 nucleotides: TGCGCCAGCAGCCAAGGAGTAAGAGGGAACACTGAAGCTTTCTTT. Residues: CASSQGVRGNTEAFF.